This T cell receptor (beta chain) comes out of a study of a mutant IDH1 vaccine in newly diagnosed glioma. Study as a whole: Treated patients showed a male proportion of approximately 62%, a female proportion of around 40%, and a mean age of around 40 years. The earlier regimen, radiotherapy, temozolomide, or both, was most often both.

To note about this clone: Antigen: not known.

J gave up 2 bases and V 0 bases, and 2 bases lay outside the gene matches. Germline assignment: CDR1 SGDLS and CDR2 YYNGEE. The CDR3 consists of 16 residues. The assay was immunoSEQ multiplex PCR, and TCRdb's table has in-frame clones only and misses some. The profile shows around 37,000 clones, around 78% of them singletons. General observations from the study: Altogether, about 95% of patients exhibited vaccine-induced immune responses.

Regarding time point: baseline, week 1 (first vaccination visit). The treatment is: pre-vaccination baseline after standard-of-care therapy. The donors' diagnosis was new WHO grade 3 or 4 astrocytoma that was IDH1-mutant and ATRX-lost. The clonotype originates from a man aged 35 to 55 with glioma. Some clones in this sample may be carry-over from other donors' samples. The sample was PBMCs, taken from a glioma patient treated with radiotherapy, temozolomide or both. The chain recombines TRBV9 with TRBJ2-1, with 10 nucleotides matching TRBD2. The CDR3 sequence: CASSVGLAGAYNEQFF. CDR3 DNA: TGTGCCAGCAGCGTAGGTCTAGCGGGGGCCTACAATGAGCAGTTCTTC.